These 25 T cell receptor beta chains share one sample of origin, sequenced in a study of blood T cell repertoires in COVID-19. TCRdb's table, derived via immunoSEQ multiplex PCR, lists solely in-frame clones and lacks some. The sample carries 250,000 to 300,000 clones, approximately 90% recorded once. The sample taken for sequencing was peripheral blood. These receptors all stem from a woman in her twenties or thirties with COVID-19, enrolled during active disease.

The chain combines TRBV7-2 with TRBJ1-1; D unresolved. V was pared by 5 bases and J by 5 bases, with 18 bases between. The length of the CDR3 is 15 residues. Germline CDR1 is SGHTA and CDR2 is FQGNSA. In DNA, the CDR3 is TGTGCCAGCAGCGTAATGGGCCCCGGGGATACTGAAGCTTTCTTT. This translates into CASSVMGPGDTEAFF.

The J gene is TRBJ2-1, the V gene TRBV19; TRBD2 matches at 11 bases. CDR1 and CDR2 from the germline V gene are LNHDA and SQIVND (reference sequence). Trimming took 4 bases from V and 8 from J; bases not matched to a gene: 10. The CDR3 runs 16 residues. The CDR3 region has the DNA TGTGCCAGTAGTACCCTTACTAGCGGGAGTCGGCATGAGCAGTTCTTC. Translated: CASSTLTSGSRHEQFF.

The genes are TRBV30 and TRBJ2-7; 8 bases match TRBD2. The CDR3 loop spans 14 amino acids. The V gene end was trimmed by 1 base and the J gene end by 6 bases; junction bases not matched to a gene: 8. CDR1 and CDR2 (germline): GTSNPN, SVGIG (reference sequence). The CDR3 reads CAWSEGTSLSEQYF. CDR3 sequence (DNA): TGTGCCTGGAGTGAAGGGACTAGTCTAAGCGAGCAGTACTTC.

J is TRBJ2-1 and V is TRBV30, with 7 bases that match TRBD2. The V gene end was trimmed by 1 base and the J gene end by 10 bases; junction bases not matched to a gene: 10. Germline assignment: CDR1 GTSNPN and CDR2 SVGIG (reference sequence). This CDR3 contains 14 residues. Written as DNA, the CDR3 is TGTGCCTGGAGTGCCGGGACTACCCGAATGGAGCAGTTCTTC. It yields the protein CAWSAGTTRMEQFF.

The chain joins TRBV6-2 or TRBV6-3 to TRBJ1-2, with TRBD1 as a possible D gene (6 bases). CDR1 is MNHEY, CDR2 SVGEGT, per germline. V was clipped by 2 bases and J by 3 bases, with 13 bases between them. This CDR3 has 15 residues. The CDR3 loop is CASSYHRDGDYGYTF. CDR3 coding DNA: TGTGCCAGCAGTTACCACAGGGACGGGGACTATGGCTACACCTTC.

This chain connects TRBV5-1 to TRBJ1-2; no clear D gene. Trimming shortened V by 0 bases and J by 8 bases, and 17 bases separated the two germline ends. The CDR3 loop spans 15 amino acids. Germline CDR1 SGHRS, CDR2 YFSETQ. Here the CDR3 DNA reads TGCGCCAGCAGCTTGGCCGGGAAGGGCCAATCGGGCTACACCTTC. As protein: CASSLAGKGQSGYTF.

The rearrangement links TRBV5-6 to TRBJ1-1; tentative D call: TRBD1 (6 bases). The germline V gene encodes CDR1 SGHDT and CDR2 YYEEEE. This CDR3 has 15 residues. Trimming removed 2 bases at V and 10 bases at J, with 21 bases between. The CDR3 DNA reads as TGTGCCAGCAGCTTTTCTTCAGGGGCGTGGATTGGAGCTTTCTTT. Residues: CASSFSSGAWIGAFF.

This clone was seen a single time. An end of the junction differs from the germline gene, which may be a read error. V and J are TRBV29-1 and TRBJ2-3, with a tentative D call TRBD1 (5 bases). Germline V gene lookup returns CDR1 SQVTM and CDR2 ANQGSEA. This CDR3 spans 12 amino acids. DNA for the CDR3: TGCAGCGTGGAAGACAGACTAGATACGCAGTATTTT. Translation: CSVEDRLDTQYF.

The chain couples TRBV7-9 to TRBJ1-1, with unresolved D. The CDR3 runs to 12 residues. V was pared by 5 bases and J by 2 bases, with 6 bases between. Germline CDR1 SEHNR, CDR2 FQNEAQ (reference sequence). The CDR3, as DNA: TGTGCCAGCAGCGACATTAACACTGAAGCTTTCTTT. This translates into CASSDINTEAFF.

The chain recombines TRBV2 with TRBJ2-7; 9 nucleotides agree with TRBD2. The germline V gene encodes CDR1 SNHLY and CDR2 FYNNEI. The CDR3 contains 15 residues. Trimming cost V 5 bases and J 5 bases; bases outside gene matches: 10. The CDR3 DNA sequence: TGTGCCAGCAGTCTATCCGGGACTAGCTTCCACGAGCAGTACTTC. Translated: CASSLSGTSFHEQYF.

The chain recombines TRBV9 with TRBJ2-7; D may be TRBD1 (6 bases). CDR1 and CDR2 from the germline V gene are SGDLS and YYNGEE. The CDR3 loop spans 15 amino acids. V gave up 2 bases and J gave up 0 bases, with 12 bases separating them. The CDR3 DNA sequence: TGTGCCAGCAGCGTCGCGGACAGTGGCTCCTACGAGCAGTACTTC. Protein sequence: CASSVADSGSYEQYF.

This chain uses TRBV5-6 with TRBJ1-6; D might be TRBD1 (6 bases). CDR1 is SGHDT and CDR2 is YYEEEE in the germline V gene. Trimming shortened V by 0 bases and J by 10 bases, and 17 bases separated the two germline ends. CDR3 size: 16 residues. CDR3 DNA sequence: TGTGCCAGCAGCTTGGCGGGGAACAGAGGACAGTCACCCCTCCACTTT. Its translation is CASSLAGNRGQSPLHF. Drawing the rest from reference TRBV5-6 and TRBJ1-6, the complete variable domain is DAGVTQSPTHLIKTRGQQVTLRCSPKSGHDTVSWYQQALGQGPQFIFQYYEEEERQRGNFPDRFSGHQFPNYSSELNVNALLLGDSALYLCASSLAGNRGQSPLHFGNGTRLTVT.

This rearrangement joins TRBV10-1 to TRBJ2-3; TRBD2 is a possible D gene (6 bases). The CDR3 is 17 residues long. Trimming pared 0 bases from V and 2 bases from J, leaving 15 bases between. Germline V CDR1 and CDR2: WNHNN, SYGVQD (reference sequence). CDR3: CASSESAGTYLTDTQYF. The CDR3, as DNA: TGCGCCAGCAGTGAGTCGGCGGGGACCTACCTCACAGATACGCAGTATTTT.

The chain joins TRBV18 to TRBJ2-1, with D unresolved. The CDR3 length is 15 residues. In germline, CDR1 is KGHSH, CDR2 LQKENI. The V end was cut by 5 bases, the J end by 1 base, with 12 bases between. Here the CDR3 DNA reads TGTGCCAGCTCAGATCCTACTGCTTCCTACAATGAGCAGTTCTTC. Its translation is CASSDPTASYNEQFF.

V gene TRBV10-1 combines with J gene TRBJ2-5, with 10 bases fitting TRBD2. CDR3 length: 16 amino acids. V shed 4 bases, J shed 5 bases, and the junction held 10 bases outside the gene matches. Per germline, CDR1 WNHNN and CDR2 SYGVQD (reference sequence). The CDR3 loop is CASSGVSSGSWETQYF. CDR3 nucleotides: TGCGCCAGCAGTGGAGTCTCTAGCGGGAGTTGGGAGACCCAGTACTTC.

The V and J genes are TRBV12-3 or TRBV12-4 and TRBJ2-1, with 7 bases fitting TRBD2. The CDR3 runs 13 residues. The V and J ends lost 11 bases and 5 bases, in that order; junction bases with no gene match: 9. CDR3 bases: TGTGCCCCCTGGCGGGGGTCTCACAATGAGCAGTTCTTC. It codes for CAPWRGSHNEQFF.

This chain joins TRBV9 and TRBJ2-5; TRBD1 matches at 7 bases. Germline V gene data show CDR1 as SGDLS and CDR2 as YYNGEE. With V trimmed by 5 bases and J by 5 bases, 9 bases remained unmatched. The CDR3 has 14 residues. The CDR3 region has the DNA TGTGCCAGCAGACCCGGGACAGCCAGTGAGACCCAGTACTTC. Residues: CASRPGTASETQYF.

V and J are TRBV19 and TRBJ2-3, with TRBD2 matching over 9 bases. Per the germline V gene, CDR1 is LNHDA and CDR2 is SQIVND (reference sequence). Trimming at V came to 3 bases and at J to 4 bases, leaving 14 bases not matched to a gene. The CDR3 covers 18 residues. This CDR3 reads CASSMATRAGGQADTQYF. The CDR3 DNA is TGTGCCAGTAGTATGGCGACCCGAGCGGGAGGTCAGGCAGATACGCAGTATTTT.

This rearrangement joins TRBV28 to TRBJ1-4; 10 nucleotides align to TRBD1. The CDR3 has 15 amino acids. Germline V gives CDR1 MDHEN, CDR2 SYDVKM. With V trimmed by 5 bases and J by 4 bases, 4 bases remained unmatched. DNA for the CDR3: TGTGCCAGCAGTCGACAGGGGGCCGGTAATGAAAAACTGTTTTTT. This gives the protein CASSRQGAGNEKLFF.

This rearrangement joins TRBV27 to TRBJ2-7, with D possibly being TRBD2 (6 bases). This CDR3 region has 10 residues. Germline V lookup: CDR1 MNHEY, CDR2 SMNVEV (reference sequence). This CDR3 reads CAGRGYEQYF. The CDR3 DNA reads as TGTGCGGGGCGGGGCTACGAGCAGTACTTC.

Here the CDR3 reads CASSQPTSGRASGANVLTF. The CDR3 DNA is TGCGCCAGCAGCCAACCGACTAGCGGGAGGGCCTCTGGGGCCAACGTCCTGACTTTC. The chain employs TRBV4-1 and TRBJ2-6; 14 bases fit TRBD2. The V segment lost 2 bases and the J segment 0 bases; nucleotides outside the gene matches: 3. The CDR3 has 19 residues. Germline-derived CDR1 and CDR2 are MGHRA and YSYEKL.

The CDR3 sequence: CASSLVRGRAYEQYF. CDR3 bases: TGTGCCAGCAGCCTTGTACGGGGGAGGGCCTACGAGCAGTACTTC. This chain links TRBV5-6 with TRBJ2-7, with TRBD2 identical over 7 bases. The CDR3 consists of 15 residues. Germline V CDR1 and CDR2: SGHDT, YYEEEE. V dropped 4 bases and J dropped 2; count of bases not matched to a gene: 9.

This chain uses TRBV2 with TRBJ1-1; D is unresolved. The CDR3 covers 12 residues. V was clipped by 5 bases and J by 5 bases, with 9 bases between them. Germline loops: CDR1 SNHLY, CDR2 FYNNEI. Here the CDR3 reads CASSIDLTEAFF. The DNA for the CDR3 is TGTGCCAGCAGTATCGACTTAACTGAAGCTTTCTTT.

The CDR3 nucleotides read TGCGCCAGCAGCTTGTTCTCTAGCGGGAGGAACGAGCAGTACTTC. Protein sequence: CASSLFSSGRNEQYF. V gene TRBV5-1 combines with J gene TRBJ2-7, with 11 bases that match TRBD2. V trimming: 1 base; J trimming: 5 bases; junction bases outside the gene matches: 5. The germline gives CDR1 SGHRS, CDR2 YFSETQ. CDR3 size: 15 residues. Full variable domain (remainder filled in from reference TRBV5-1 and TRBJ2-7): KAGVTQTPRYLIKTRGQQVTLSCSPISGHRSVSWYQQTPGQGLQFLFEYFSETQRNKGNFPGRFSGRQFSNSRSEMNVSTLELGDSALYLCASSLFSSGRNEQYFGPGTRLTVT.

This clone has a handful of counts. This sequence joins TRBV6-6 and TRBJ1-1; D gene ambiguous. The CDR3 has 13 amino acids. CDR1 MNHNY and CDR2 SVGAGI come from the germline V gene (reference sequence). Trimming took off 6 bases at V and 6 bases at J, with 14 bases between the two ends. This CDR3 reads CASSLVLSPEAFF. In DNA, the CDR3 is TGTGCCAGCAGCCTCGTCCTTTCCCCTGAAGCTTTCTTT.